Described below is a single T cell receptor beta chain sequence and its context. No antigen is known for it. The method was immunoSEQ multiplex PCR; TCRdb's version includes in-frame clones alone and lacks a portion of them. In the table there are 700,000 to 950,000 clones, about 97% of which are singletons. CD45RO-negative CD8 cells positively selected for CCR7 made up the naive population, which excluded terminally differentiated effector memory CD45RA+ cells. The data belong to a study of shared clonotypes between healthy human individuals. About the research overall: Contributing individuals were a couple of females and three males aged 18 to 49.

Trimming at V came to 6 bases and at J to 5 bases, leaving 2 bases not matched to a gene. CDR1 is SGHAT, CDR2 FQNNGV, per germline. This CDR3 contains 13 residues. Study conclusions and caveats: Some clonotypes were shared by all four sorted-subset donors, while others were not shared. The non-shared ones had lower generation probabilities than the shared ones.

The sequenced sample consisted of naive CD8+ T cells sorted from blood. The TCR sequence derives from a man aged 25 to 45 in good health. The V gene is TRBV11-2, the J gene TRBJ2-3; TRBD2 aligns across 10 bases. The CDR3 DNA sequence: TGTGCCAGCAGACTAGCGGGAATAGATACGCAGTATTTT. Protein product: CASRLAGIDTQYF.